Listed below are T cell receptor beta chains from one sample, sequenced in a study of cytomegalovirus exposure and HLA in healthy donors. Using immunoSEQ multiplex PCR, the repertoire was profiled, and TCRdb retains in-frame clones only, with some absent. The table lists hundreds of thousands of clones, roughly 91% of them singletons, with more than 1.5% in the top ten. Sequenced sample: PBMCs. The receptors here all came from a woman between 18 and 30 years old in good health and CMV-seropositive. Both conserved end residues are part of each CDR3. D genes are given only for firm matches. The size field is filled for only some rows; it gives once, few, many or a size class.

D	size	V	J	DNA	CDR3
NA	NA	TRBV7-8	TRBJ1-3	TGTGCCAGCAGCCCGCCGTGGCGGGTAGGTGGAAACACCATATATTTT	CASSPPWRVGGNTIYF
NA	NA	TRBV7-3	TRBJ1-1	TGTGCCAGCAGCTTAACCAGGAGGGGAGGGTACACTGAAGCTTTCTTT	CASSLTRRGGYTEAFF
TRBD1	NA	TRBV28	TRBJ2-7	TGTGCCAGCAGAGCGACAGGGGGCCGGGACGAGCAGTACTTC	CASRATGGRDEQYF
TRBD1	NA	TRBV29-1	TRBJ1-1	TGCAGCCGAGGAACGACAGGGAGCACTGAAGCTTTCTTT	CSRGTTGSTEAFF
TRBD1	NA	TRBV27	TRBJ1-1	TGTGCCAGCAGTTTTGGACAGGGAGGAACTGAAGCTTTCTTT	CASSFGQGGTEAFF
NA	NA	TRBV27	TRBJ1-1	TGTGCCAGCAGTTTCACAGTGAACACTGAAGCTTTCTTT	CASSFTVNTEAFF
NA	once	TRBV5-4	TRBJ1-1	TGTGCCAGCAGCCCCCGGGTGAACACTGAAGCTTTCTTT	CASSPRVNTEAFF
TRBD2	NA	TRBV28	TRBJ2-1	TGTGCCAGCAGTTTTACCATAGCGGGAGGTGACAATGAGCAGTTCTTC	CASSFTIAGGDNEQFF
TRBD1	NA	TRBV4-1	TRBJ1-1	TGCGCCAGCAGCCAAGTGGACAGGGGGAACACTGAAGCTTTCTTT	CASSQVDRGNTEAFF
TRBD1	NA	TRBV6-5	TRBJ1-1	TGTGCCAGCAGCCTCGGACAGGGCACTGAAGCTTTCTTT	CASSLGQGTEAFF
NA	NA	TRBV7-9	TRBJ2-5	TGTGCCAGCAGCTCATACGGGATCCACAAAGAGACCCAGTACTTC	CASSSYGIHKETQYF
TRBD1	NA	TRBV2	TRBJ2-7	TGTGCCAGCAGTGGACAGGGAAGCTCCTACGAGCAGTACTTC	CASSGQGSSYEQYF
TRBD1	NA	TRBV27	TRBJ1-4	TGTGCCAGCAGTTTTTCTACAGGGGGCGGAGAAAAACTGTTTTTT	CASSFSTGGGEKLFF
TRBD1	NA	TRBV19	TRBJ1-2	TGTGCCAGCCTTCCCCTTACCGGACAGGGTGATGGAGATGGCTACACCTTC	CASLPLTGQGDGDGYTF
TRBD1	NA	TRBV28	TRBJ1-1	TGTGCCAGCAGTAACAGGGGGGTGGACACTGAAGCTTTCTTT	CASSNRGVDTEAFF
TRBD2	NA	TRBV5-4	TRBJ2-1	TGTGCCAGCAGGGAACTAGCGGGACGATACAATGAGCAGTTCTTC	CASRELAGRYNEQFF
TRBD1	NA	TRBV29-1	TRBJ1-4	TGCAGCGTGGTAAGGGACAGTAATGAAAAACTGTTTTTT	CSVVRDSNEKLFF
NA	NA	TRBV28	TRBJ1-1	TGTGCCAGCAGCTCTCAGCGGTATGGCGCTGAAGCTTTCTTT	CASSSQRYGAEAFF
NA	once	TRBV5-4	TRBJ2-1	TGTGCCAGCAGCGACCCAGGTAGGCCAAATGAGCAGTTCTTC	CASSDPGRPNEQFF
TRBD2	NA	TRBV7-9	TRBJ2-2	TGTGCCAGCAGCCCAGGCCGTAGCGGGAGGGCCTTCGGGGAGCTGTTTTTT	CASSPGRSGRAFGELFF
NA	NA	TRBV7-3	TRBJ1-1	TGTGCCAGCCACCGGAGGGAGAACACTGAAGCTTTCTTT	CASHRRENTEAFF
TRBD2	NA	TRBV7-2	TRBJ2-5	TGTGCCAGCAGCTCGGGGGGAGGGATTCAAGAGACCCAGTACTTC	CASSSGGGIQETQYF
TRBD1	NA	TRBV27	TRBJ1-5	TGTGCCAGCAGTGGACAGGGTAATCAGCCCCAGCATTTT	CASSGQGNQPQHF
TRBD2	NA	TRBV28	TRBJ2-4	TGTGCCAGCAGTTTCCAAGGGAGGGACATTCAGTACTTC	CASSFQGRDIQYF
NA	once	TRBV5-1	TRBJ2-2	TGCGCCAGCAGGCAAGCGGCGAGGTGGGAGCTGTTTTTT	CASRQAARWELFF
TRBD1	NA	TRBV6-5	TRBJ1-5	TGTGCCAGCAGGATAGGGACAGGGAGGTCTCAGCCCCAGCATTTT	CASRIGTGRSQPQHF
NA	NA	TRBV30	TRBJ2-2	TGTGCCTGGAGTCCCCGGGACACGAACACCGGGGAGCTGTTTTTT	CAWSPRDTNTGELFF
TRBD1	NA	TRBV2	TRBJ1-2	TGTGCCAGCAGGGCCGGACAGGGGCGAGGGTATGGCTACACCTTC	CASRAGQGRGYGYTF
TRBD2	NA	TRBV4-2	TRBJ2-7	TGTGCCAGCAGCCAAGGACTAGCGGGAGGAAGGGGACGGTACGAGCAGTACTTC	CASSQGLAGGRGRYEQYF
TRBD2	NA	TRBV7-9	TRBJ2-1	TGTGCCAGCAGCTTTTTGACCCTAGCGGGAGGGAAAGGCTACAATGAGCAGTTCTTC	CASSFLTLAGGKGYNEQFF
NA	NA	TRBV19	TRBJ2-2	TGTGCCAGTAGTATACAAGGGGTCGGGGAGCTGTTTTTT	CASSIQGVGELFF
NA	once	TRBV20-1	TRBJ2-3	TGCAGTGCCCGAGAAACAGATACGCAGTATTTT	CSARETDTQYF
NA	NA	TRBV27	TRBJ2-1	TGTGCCAGCAGTTGGGCGGGGAGCTCCTACAATGAGCAGTTCTTC	CASSWAGSSYNEQFF
TRBD1	once	TRBV27	TRBJ1-1	TGTGCCAGCAGAGGACAGGGGGCCATCAGCACTGAAGCTTTCTTT	CASRGQGAISTEAFF
NA	NA	TRBV10-2	TRBJ2-3	TGCGCCAGCAGTGACAGGGGAGAGGCAGATACGCAGTATTTT	CASSDRGEADTQYF
TRBD2	NA	TRBV9	TRBJ2-7	TGTGCCAGCAGCGTAGGGGGGGGGACGGTCTACGAGCAGTACTTC	CASSVGGGTVYEQYF
NA	NA	TRBV9	TRBJ2-1	TGTGCCAGCAGCGGTCCGCGGCGGCTTTACAATGAGCAGTTCTTC	CASSGPRRLYNEQFF
NA	NA	TRBV5-1	TRBJ2-5	TGCGCCAGCAGCTTCGGGGGGCCGGGAGAGACCCAGTACTTC	CASSFGGPGETQYF
NA	few	TRBV28	TRBJ1-2	TGTGCCAGCAGTTTACAGGGATGGGAGGTGAATGGCTACACCTTC	CASSLQGWEVNGYTF
TRBD2	NA	TRBV4-1	TRBJ2-3	TGCGCCAGCAGCCAAGACGGTAGCGGGACGGCAGATACGCAGTATTTT	CASSQDGSGTADTQYF
NA	NA	TRBV11-2	TRBJ2-1	TGTGCCAGCAGTCGCCTCATAGCGGATTCAAGCGTCTCCTACAATGAGCAGTTCTTC	CASSRLIADSSVSYNEQFF
NA	NA	TRBV14	TRBJ2-7	TGTGCCAGCAGCCAAAGGGGACAATACTCCTACGAGCAGTACTTC	CASSQRGQYSYEQYF
TRBD1	NA	TRBV9	TRBJ2-7	TGTGCCAGCAGCTTCTCATCAGGGACAGGGATGGGCGAGCAGTACTTC	CASSFSSGTGMGEQYF
TRBD1	many	TRBV6-6	TRBJ1-1	TGTGCCAGCAGTACACTTGGACAGGGGGCCTATGAAGCTTTCTTT	CASSTLGQGAYEAFF
NA	NA	TRBV25-1	TRBJ2-2	TGTGCCAGCACGGGACACCTCAACATCGGGGAGCTGTTTTTT	CASTGHLNIGELFF
NA	once	TRBV28	TRBJ1-1	TGTGCCAGCAGTCCCCCACCGGGAGTTAACACTGAAGCTTTCTTT	CASSPPPGVNTEAFF
NA	NA	TRBV30	TRBJ1-1	TGTGCCTGGAGTGCAGGGGAGCACACTGAAGCTTTCTTT	CAWSAGEHTEAFF
TRBD2	NA	TRBV11-1	TRBJ2-1	TGTGCCAGCAGCCCTACTAGCGGGAGGTTCGATGAGCAGTTCTTC	CASSPTSGRFDEQFF
TRBD1	NA	TRBV27	TRBJ1-1	TGTGCCAGCAGTCTTTCACAGGGGGGCAACACTGAAGCTTTCTTT	CASSLSQGGNTEAFF
NA	NA	TRBV2	TRBJ1-5	TGTGCCAGCAGTGAAATATTAACGGATCAGCCCCAGCATTTT	CASSEILTDQPQHF
NA	NA	TRBV28	TRBJ1-2	TGTGCCAGCAGTTCAAATAAGGGGGGGGAGACTAACTATGGCTACACCTTC	CASSSNKGGETNYGYTF